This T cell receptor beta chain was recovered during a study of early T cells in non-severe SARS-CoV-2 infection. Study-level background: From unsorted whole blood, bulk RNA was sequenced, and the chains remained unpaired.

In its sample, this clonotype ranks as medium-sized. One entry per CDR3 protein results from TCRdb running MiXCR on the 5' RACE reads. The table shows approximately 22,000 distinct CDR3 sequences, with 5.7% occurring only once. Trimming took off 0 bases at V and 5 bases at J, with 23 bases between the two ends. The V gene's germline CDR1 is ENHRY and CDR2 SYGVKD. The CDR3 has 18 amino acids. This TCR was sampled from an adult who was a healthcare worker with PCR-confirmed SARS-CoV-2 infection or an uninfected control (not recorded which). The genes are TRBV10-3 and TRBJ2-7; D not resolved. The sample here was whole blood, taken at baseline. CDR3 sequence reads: CAISESFNDAPSHHEQYF. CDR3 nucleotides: TGTGCCATCAGTGAGTCCTTTAACGATGCCCCTTCTCATCACGAGCAGTACTTC.